One and the same sample provided the 28 T cell receptor beta chains below, sequenced in a study of CD8+CD57+ T cells in acquired aplastic anemia. Genomic DNA acted as the template from which TCR beta VDJ combination and CDR3 sequence profiling were carried out. TCRdb called the reads again in MiXCR, with one record for every CDR3 protein. Seen here are 100,000 to 150,000 distinct CDR3 sequences, 48% observed once, and the top ten hold roughly 2.6%. Specimen: sorted CD4+, CD8+, or CD8+CD57+ T cells (not recorded which) from PBMCs. All receptors come from a human donor in good health, serving as a control.

As concerns this clonotype: A much larger clonotype is one base distant, so this may be a read error. The CDR3 sequence: CTSIPSPGEQETQYF. The CDR3 DNA follows: TGCACCAGCATCCCTTCCCCGGGGGAGCAAGAGACCCAGTACTTC. The chain has TRBV5-1 and TRBJ2-5, with a possible D match to TRBD2 (6 bases). Germline V gene data show CDR1 as SGHRS and CDR2 as YFSETQ. The length of the CDR3 is 15 residues.

The sample holds many counts of this clonotype. This rearrangement joins TRBV7-3 to TRBJ2-3; D ambiguous. The CDR3 has 14 residues. V was pared by 0 bases and J by 4 bases, with 8 bases between. The V gene's germline CDR1 is SGHTA and CDR2 FQGTGA. CDR3 amino acids: CASSLTRAADTQYF. The DNA of the CDR3 is TGTGCCAGCAGCTTAACTAGGGCAGCAGATACGCAGTATTTT.

The J gene is TRBJ1-2, the V gene TRBV15, with D possibly TRBD1 on 5 matching bases. Germline V CDR1 and CDR2: LNHNV, YYDKDF (reference sequence). The CDR3 spans 14 residues. V dropped 0 bases and J dropped 8 bases, with 13 bases sitting between them. CDR3 sequence (DNA): TGTGCCACCAGCAGAGAAAAGGGGCATAACGGCTACACCTTC. It yields the protein CATSREKGHNGYTF.

This clonotype was detected a few times. A junction boundary mismatches the germline segment, possibly from a read error. The genes are TRBV5-4 and TRBJ1-4; tentatively, D is TRBD1 (6 bases). The CDR3 is 14 residues long. Germline values: CDR1 SGHNT, CDR2 YYREEE (reference sequence). The CDR3 sequence: CAGSTDRREEKLFF. CDR3 bases: TGTGCCGGCAGCACCGACAGGCGGGAGGAAAAACTGTTTTTT.

This clonotype appeared a single time. CDR3 nucleotides: TGTGCCAGCAGCTTAGTAGGGGTCGATGAGCAGTTCTTC. This gives the protein CASSLVGVDEQFF. The chain employs TRBV5-8 and TRBJ2-1, with a possible D match to TRBD1 (5 bases). CDR3 length: 13 residues. Germline CDR1 SGHTS, CDR2 YDEGEE. V was cut by 2 bases and J by 8 bases, with 11 bases left in between.

This clonotype has ten or more counts. The chain carries TRBV9 and TRBJ2-3; TRBD2 agrees at 11 bases. CDR1 is SGDLS, CDR2 YYNGEE, per germline. The CDR3 has 20 amino acids. With 2 bases clipped from V and 1 base from J, the junction kept 15 bases outside the gene matches. CDR3 bases: TGTGCCAGCAGCGTCGGCATTAGCGGGGGGGCAGGTGGGGGCACAGATACGCAGTATTTT. This codes for CASSVGISGGAGGGTDTQYF.

The sample holds many counts of this clonotype. The genes are TRBV29-1 and TRBJ2-2; D possibly corresponds to TRBD1 (6 bases). The germline CDR1 and CDR2 sequences are SQVTM and ANQGSEA. The CDR3 spans 13 residues. V was clipped by 6 bases and J by 3 bases, with 11 bases between them. CDR3: CSVRTVDTGELFF. The CDR3 DNA follows: TGCAGCGTCCGGACAGTCGACACCGGGGAGCTGTTTTTT.

The sample holds many counts of this clonotype. The chain recombines TRBV5-1 with TRBJ1-6; 8 nucleotides match TRBD1. The germline V gene encodes CDR1 SGHRS and CDR2 YFSETQ. The CDR3 loop spans 18 amino acids. V trimming: 0 bases; J trimming: 2 bases; junction bases outside the gene matches: 7. In DNA form, the CDR3 reads TGCGCCAGCAGCTTGGACGGACAGGGTGGTGCCTATAATTCACCCCTCCACTTT. The encoded protein is CASSLDGQGGAYNSPLHF.

This chain joins TRBV7-9 and TRBJ1-2; possibly TRBD1 for D (6 bases). Germline CDR1 SEHNR, CDR2 FQNEAQ (reference sequence). The V end lost 1 base, the J end lost 5 bases, and 8 bases lay between the germline ends. CDR3 length: 13 residues. The CDR3 loop is CASSLGDKYGYTF. DNA for the CDR3: TGTGCCAGCAGCTTAGGGGACAAATATGGCTACACCTTC.

V gene TRBV2 combines with J gene TRBJ2-2; 7 nucleotides line up with TRBD1. Germline loops: CDR1 SNHLY, CDR2 FYNNEI. J was trimmed by 2 bases and V by 6 bases; bases with no gene match: 6. This CDR3 spans 15 amino acids. For the CDR3, the DNA is TGTGCCAGCAGGGGAGACAGGGTAAACACCGGGGAGCTGTTTTTT. Translated: CASRGDRVNTGELFF.

The chain links TRBV7-8 to TRBJ2-7, with 7 bases fitting TRBD1. CDR1 and CDR2 (germline): SGHVS, FQNEAQ. V dropped 5 bases and J dropped 7; count of bases not matched to a gene: 14. CDR3 length: 15 residues. This chain's CDR3 is CASSPYNRQGMEQYF. The CDR3, as DNA: TGTGCCAGCAGCCCATATAACCGACAGGGAATGGAGCAGTACTTC.

This clonotype has ten or more counts. The chain carries TRBV29-1 and TRBJ2-2, with TRBD1 matching over 8 bases. The CDR3 consists of 13 residues. The junction had 4 bases not matched to a gene; V was cut back by 4 bases and J by 6 bases. Germline V gene data show CDR1 as SQVTM and CDR2 as ANQGSEA. The CDR3 bases are TGCAGCGTTGTCCTACAGGGGGCCGGGGAGCTGTTTTTT. The encoded protein is CSVVLQGAGELFF.

The chain has TRBV20-1 and TRBJ2-3; perhaps D is TRBD1 or TRBD2 (5 bases each). This CDR3 is built from 14 residues. Trimming removed 5 bases at V and 0 bases at J, with 12 bases between. Germline CDR1 is DFQATT and CDR2 is SNEGSKA (reference sequence). This CDR3 reads CSAEWDPSTDTQYF. The CDR3 DNA follows: TGCAGTGCTGAGTGGGACCCCAGCACAGATACGCAGTATTTT.

This clonotype appeared many times. The chain is built from TRBV12-3 or TRBV12-4 and TRBJ1-2, with D unclear. The CDR3 covers 15 residues. V shed 4 bases and J shed 5 bases, with 17 bases lying between them. CDR3 coding DNA: TGTGCCAGCAGTTATATGGCAGCGGCACGGTATGGCTACACCTTC. Its protein product is CASSYMAAARYGYTF.

This clonotype was seen a few times. The rearrangement joins TRBV5-1 to TRBJ2-2; TRBD2 agrees at 8 bases. The V and J ends lost 4 bases and 4 bases, in that order; junction bases with no gene match: 9. The CDR3 is 16 amino acids. Germline V gene sequence: CDR1 SGHRS, CDR2 YFSETQ. The CDR3 is CASSLPERGLTGELFF. CDR3 nucleotide sequence: TGCGCCAGCAGCCTCCCGGAGCGGGGGCTCACCGGGGAGCTGTTTTTT.

The V and J genes are TRBV29-1 and TRBJ2-1; 7 bases are a match to TRBD1. V lost 4 bases to trimming and J lost 2 bases; unmatched junction nucleotides: 2. CDR1 and CDR2 (germline): SQVTM, ANQGSEA. This CDR3 is built from 13 residues. CDR3 amino acids: CSVGDRTYNEQFF. The CDR3 DNA sequence: TGCAGCGTTGGGGACAGAACCTACAATGAGCAGTTCTTC.

The rearrangement joins TRBV6-5 to TRBJ1-6; D possibly corresponds to TRBD1 (5 bases). The V gene's germline CDR1 is MNHEY and CDR2 SVGAGI. V gave up 6 bases and J gave up 10 bases, with 19 bases separating them. The CDR3 has 15 amino acids. The CDR3 protein is CASSYDTGPQSPLHF. Written as DNA, the CDR3 is TGTGCCAGCAGCTACGACACGGGGCCCCAATCACCCCTCCACTTT.

In its sample, this clonotype was seen many times. The genes are TRBV10-2 and TRBJ1-2; D is unresolved. V dropped 0 bases and J dropped 2 bases, with 10 bases sitting between them. The CDR3 loop spans 15 amino acids. Germline CDR1 WSHSY, CDR2 SAAADI. The CDR3 reads CASSESRGYNYGYTF. CDR3 sequence (DNA): TGCGCCAGCAGTGAGTCGAGAGGATACAACTATGGCTACACCTTC.

The chain recombines TRBV29-1 with TRBJ1-1; maybe TRBD1 (5 bases). CDR3 size: 13 residues. CDR1 and CDR2 from the germline V gene are SQVTM and ANQGSEA. Trimming took 4 bases from V and 0 from J, leaving 9 bases between them. The CDR3 loop reads CSVAQGLNTEAFF. The CDR3 DNA follows: TGCAGCGTTGCGCAGGGATTGAACACTGAAGCTTTCTTT.

The genes are TRBV11-1 and TRBJ1-2, with TRBD1 identical over 8 bases. The CDR3 has 18 amino acids. The junction had 16 bases not matched to a gene; V was cut back by 3 bases and J by 4 bases. Germline CDR1 is SGHAT and CDR2 is FQDESV (reference sequence). CDR3 loop: CASSFYVCSVQGGYGYTF. The CDR3 bases are TGTGCCAGCAGCTTCTACGTCTGCAGTGTACAGGGGGGCTATGGCTACACCTTC.

This clonotype was seen ten or more times. The chain has TRBV30 and TRBJ1-6; D remains unclear. This CDR3 is 15 amino acids long. CDR1 is GTSNPN and CDR2 is SVGIG in the germline V gene (reference sequence). Deletions cut 3 bases from V and 0 bases from J, with 9 bases between. CDR3 DNA sequence: TGTGCCTGGAGACTGTTGAGCTCCTATAATTCACCCCTCCACTTT. It translates to CAWRLLSSYNSPLHF.

This rearrangement joins TRBV20-1 to TRBJ1-6; weak D call: TRBD1 (5 bases). Germline V gene data show CDR1 as DFQATT and CDR2 as SNEGSKA (reference sequence). V lost 5 bases to trimming and J lost 8 bases, with 16 bases between them. The CDR3 is 14 amino acids. This chain's CDR3 is CSASRPGPDSPLHF. In nucleotides, the CDR3 is TGCAGTGCTTCCCGCCCGGGGCCTGATTCACCCCTCCACTTT.

This clonotype is labeled as medium-sized. The chain uses TRBV24-1 and TRBJ2-3, with D hard to call. The germline V gene encodes CDR1 KGHDR and CDR2 SFDVKD. This CDR3 comprises 12 residues. Trimming cost V 5 bases and J 5 bases, with 7 bases left between them. CDR3 sequence: CATSAGGDTQYF. The CDR3 nucleotides read TGTGCCACCAGTGCTGGTGGAGATACGCAGTATTTT.

This sequence joins TRBV7-7 and TRBJ2-3, with TRBD2 identical over 12 bases. This CDR3 has 16 residues. V shed 2 bases, J shed 4 bases, and the junction held 4 bases outside the gene matches. Germline V CDR1 and CDR2: SSHAT, FNYEAQ (reference sequence). CDR3 residues: CASSLSSSGGADTQYF. In DNA form, the CDR3 reads TGTGCCAGCAGCTTATCCTCTAGCGGGGGGGCAGATACGCAGTATTTT.

The chain carries TRBV2 and TRBJ1-2; D call uncertain. This CDR3 is 11 amino acids long. The germline V gene encodes CDR1 SNHLY and CDR2 FYNNEI. V shed 7 bases and J shed 8 bases, with 11 bases lying between them. As DNA, the CDR3 is TGTGCCAGCAACCTAGCGGGGGGCTACACCTTC. It encodes CASNLAGGYTF.

The table lists this clonotype with many counts. The chain recombines TRBV20-1 with TRBJ2-1; 8 bases fit TRBD1. Germline V CDR1 and CDR2: DFQATT, SNEGSKA (reference sequence). The CDR3 runs to 13 residues. The V gene end was trimmed by 6 bases and the J gene end by 3 bases; junction bases not matched to a gene: 4. CDR3 in amino acids: CSAPDRGYNEQFF. CDR3 in DNA: TGCAGTGCGCCCGACAGGGGCTACAATGAGCAGTTCTTC.

This clonotype was observed many times. The rearrangement joins TRBV5-1 to TRBJ2-7; 11 nucleotides match TRBD2. Per the germline V gene, CDR1 is SGHRS and CDR2 is YFSETQ. The CDR3 runs 14 residues. J was trimmed by 4 bases and V by 5 bases; bases with no gene match: 5. This CDR3 is CASSRTSGSYEQYF. The CDR3 DNA sequence: TGCGCCAGCAGTCGAACTAGCGGGAGTTACGAGCAGTACTTC.

The sample holds many counts of this clonotype. The chain joins TRBV12-3 or TRBV12-4 to TRBJ1-5; 9 nucleotides agree with TRBD1. V shed 6 bases and J 9 bases; nucleotides not matched to a gene: 9. The CDR3 spans 14 residues. CDR3 sequence (DNA): TGTGCCAGCAGCCAGGACAGGGGAATAGGGCCCCAGCATTTT. This gives the protein CASSQDRGIGPQHF.